A single sample is the source of the 10 T cell receptor beta chains below, sequenced in a study of blood T cell repertoires in COVID-19. The method was immunoSEQ multiplex PCR; TCRdb's version includes in-frame clones alone and lacks a portion of them. This table holds about 420,000 clones, approximately 90% found once. The sequencing sample was made of peripheral blood. Receptors originate from a young man with COVID-19, enrolled during active disease.

V is TRBV27 and J is TRBJ2-3; D gene uncertain. Trimming took 0 bases from V and 5 from J, leaving 6 bases between them. The CDR3 spans 13 residues. Germline V gene lookup returns CDR1 MNHEY and CDR2 SMNVEV (reference sequence). CDR3: CASSLSWQDTQYF. CDR3 bases: TGTGCCAGCAGTTTATCGTGGCAAGATACGCAGTATTTT.

The CDR3: CASGLAGDLNEQFF. The CDR3 coding sequence is TGTGCCAGCGGACTAGCGGGAGATTTAAATGAGCAGTTCTTC. This chain uses TRBV5-4 with TRBJ2-1; 13 nucleotides agree with TRBD2. The CDR3 covers 14 residues. Germline values: CDR1 SGHNT, CDR2 YYREEE (reference sequence). Trimming took 7 bases from V and 7 from J; bases not matched to a gene: 5.

This clone was seen once. The J gene is TRBJ2-5, the V gene TRBV2; 7 nucleotides match TRBD1. The V gene's germline CDR1 is SNHLY and CDR2 FYNNEI. V was pared by 6 bases and J by 0 bases, with 4 bases of the junction left unmatched. The CDR3 sequence is 14 residues long. This chain's CDR3 is CASRTGLYQETQYF. CDR3 DNA: TGTGCCAGCAGGACAGGGCTGTACCAAGAGACCCAGTACTTC.

The chain recombines TRBV12-5 with TRBJ1-6, with TRBD1 identical over 7 bases. Per germline, CDR1 LGHNT and CDR2 FRNRAP. V lost 5 bases and J lost 10; bases outside the gene matches: 8. The CDR3 extends over 14 amino acids. The CDR3 coding sequence is TGTGCTAGTGGTCTGGACAGGTTCAGGTCACCCCTCCACTTT. This encodes CASGLDRFRSPLHF.

The rearrangement uses TRBV5-1 and TRBJ2-6; TRBD1 might be the D (5 bases). CDR3 length: 15 residues. The germline V gene encodes CDR1 SGHRS and CDR2 YFSETQ. V lost 2 bases, J lost 1 base, and 7 bases lay in between. CDR3 in amino acids: CASSLGASGANVLTF. The CDR3 bases are TGCGCCAGCAGCTTAGGGGCGTCTGGGGCCAACGTCCTGACTTTC.

V usage is TRBV5-1 and J usage is TRBJ2-2, with 9 bases that match TRBD2. There are 13 residues in the CDR3. J lost 6 bases, V lost 4 bases, and 1 base had no gene match. Looked up from germline, CDR1 is SGHRS and CDR2 is YFSETQ. In DNA, the CDR3 is TGCGCCAGCAGCATAGCGGGAGCCGGGGAGCTGTTTTTT. Translated, it gives CASSIAGAGELFF.

The chain couples TRBV5-4 to TRBJ2-2; 7 bases map to TRBD1. The CDR3 is made up of 15 amino acids. Per germline, CDR1 SGHNT and CDR2 YYREEE (reference sequence). Trimming took 6 bases from V and 3 from J; bases not matched to a gene: 8. CDR3 in amino acids: CASTTPGQYTGELFF. DNA for the CDR3: TGTGCCAGCACCACCCCGGGACAGTACACCGGGGAGCTGTTTTTT.

J is TRBJ2-7 and V is TRBV6-6; the match to TRBD1 covers 11 bases. The CDR3 runs 14 residues. Trimming took 8 bases from V and 1 from J; bases not matched to a gene: 4. The germline V gene has CDR1 MNHNY and CDR2 SVGAGI (reference sequence). This chain's CDR3 is CASSGTGGSYEQYF. DNA for the CDR3: TGTGCCAGCTCGGGGACAGGGGGGTCCTACGAGCAGTACTTC.

The J gene is TRBJ2-7, the V gene TRBV5-6, with a tentative D call TRBD1 (6 bases). Trimming took 0 bases from V and 0 from J, leaving 10 bases between them. The germline CDR1 and CDR2 sequences are SGHDT and YYEEEE. This CDR3 has 15 residues. The CDR3 region has the DNA TGTGCCAGCAGCTTGGGCCAGGGGACCTCCTACGAGCAGTACTTC. Translated, it gives CASSLGQGTSYEQYF. The whole variable domain, remainder taken from reference TRBV5-6 and TRBJ2-7, is DAGVTQSPTHLIKTRGQQVTLRCSPKSGHDTVSWYQQALGQGPQFIFQYYEEEERQRGNFPDRFSGHQFPNYSSELNVNALLLGDSALYLCASSLGQGTSYEQYFGPGTRLTVT.

As concerns this clone: It may be a read error: a sequence one base away is much more abundant. This sequence joins TRBV11-2 and TRBJ2-7, with D perhaps TRBD1 (5 bases). In germline, CDR1 is SGHAT, CDR2 FQNNGV. This CDR3 spans 13 amino acids. V shed 4 bases and J shed 0 bases, with 7 bases lying between them. CDR3: CASSYDSSYEQYF. CDR3 coding DNA: TGTGCCAGCAGCTATGACAGCTCCTACGAGCAGTACTTC.